A selection of T cell receptor beta chains follows, all from one sample in a study of cytomegalovirus exposure and HLA in healthy donors. Measured with immunoSEQ multiplex PCR; TCRdb has only the in-frame clones, and not every one. This sample carries approximately 170,000 clones, just under 75% of them seen once, and the ten largest clones take about 3.1%. The sample consisted of PBMCs. Receptor source: a woman younger than 45 in good health and CMV-seropositive. Each CDR3 is given with its conserved first and last residue. A D gene is named only where the DNA matches it firmly. For some rows the clone size is stated as once, few or many, or as a class when expanded; others skip it.

d_gene	v_gene	j_gene	abundance	CDR3nt	CDR3aa
TRBD2	TRBV7-9	TRBJ2-1	.	TGTGCCAGCAGCTTAGCCACCAGCGGGAGGTGGTATGAGCAGTTCTTC	CASSLATSGRWYEQFF
.	TRBV7-6	TRBJ2-1	.	TGTGCCAGCACCCGGGACTCTCCGAGCTCCTACAATGAGCAGTTCTTC	CASTRDSPSSYNEQFF
TRBD2	TRBV9	TRBJ2-7	.	TGTGCCAGCAGCCCGAGCTCTAGCGGCATCCCCTACGAGCAGTACTTC	CASSPSSSGIPYEQYF
TRBD2	TRBV5-1	TRBJ2-7	.	TGCGCCAGCAGCAACAGCGGGAGAGAAGCCTACGAGCAGTACTTC	CASSNSGREAYEQYF
TRBD2	TRBV29-1	TRBJ2-1	.	TGCAGCGTTGTCAGAACGGGAGGGCCGGGCAATGAGCAGTTCTTC	CSVVRTGGPGNEQFF
.	TRBV7-9	TRBJ2-1	.	TGTGCCAGCAGCCCGTTAGAGGAGCAGTTCTTC	CASSPLEEQFF
.	TRBV7-2	TRBJ2-7	.	TGTGCCAGCAGCTTATTCCGACGTGGGAGGACTCCCTACGAGCAGTACTTC	CASSLFRRGRTPYEQYF
.	TRBV9	TRBJ2-3	.	TGTGCCAGCAGCGCCCCCGTTCGCGGGCGGCCGTTGAACACAGATACGCAGTATTTT	CASSAPVRGRPLNTDTQYF
.	TRBV11-2	TRBJ2-3	.	TGTGCCAGCAGCTTAGGGGGTAGCGCCACAGATACGCAGTATTTT	CASSLGGSATDTQYF
.	TRBV19	TRBJ2-1	few	TGTGCCAGTAGTATAACGGGTAGCTCCAATGAGCAGTTCTTC	CASSITGSSNEQFF
.	TRBV4-2	TRBJ1-1	.	TGTGCCAGCAGCCAAGATCTGTCTGAAGCTTTCTTT	CASSQDLSEAFF
TRBD2	TRBV25-1	TRBJ2-3	.	TGTGCCAGCAGTGAAAGTCTAGCGGGTCTGGGTTATACGCAGTATTTT	CASSESLAGLGYTQYF
TRBD2	TRBV10-2	TRBJ2-7	.	TGCGCCAGCAGTGGGACGGGAGGATCCTTTGGTAGGGACGAGCAGTACTTC	CASSGTGGSFGRDEQYF
.	TRBV25-1	TRBJ2-3	once	TGTGCCACCGCTATACAGGGTCAAGATACGCAGTATTTT	CATAIQGQDTQYF
.	TRBV6-5	TRBJ2-7	once	TGTGCCAGCAGTTACTCATCAGGGGCCTCCTACGAGCAGTACTTC	CASSYSSGASYEQYF
TRBD2	TRBV6-5	TRBJ2-1	.	TGTGCCAGCAGTCCGGGACTAGCGGGACGCAATGAGCAGTTCTTC	CASSPGLAGRNEQFF
TRBD2	TRBV6-9	TRBJ2-7	few	TGTGACGAGGTGGGACTAGCGGGTCTCCCTCGGTGCGAGCAGTACTTC	CDEVGLAGLPRCEQYF
TRBD1	TRBV7-6	TRBJ2-1	.	TGTGCCAGCAGCCGCGCCGGGACAGGGTTATACAATGAGCAGTTCTTC	CASSRAGTGLYNEQFF
TRBD2	TRBV29-1	TRBJ2-7	.	TGCAGCGTTGAAGGGGCGGGAGTGGTGGGCGAGCAGTACTTC	CSVEGAGVVGEQYF
.	TRBV20-1	TRBJ1-6	few	TGCAGTGCTACACAGAATTCACCCCTCCACTTT	CSATQNSPLHF
TRBD2	TRBV5-1	TRBJ2-7	.	TGCGCCAGCAGTAACGGGACTAGCGGGAATCACGAGCAGTACTTC	CASSNGTSGNHEQYF
.	TRBV6-5	TRBJ1-2	.	TGTGCCGCAACTTCAGGGGTAGGCTACACCTTC	CAATSGVGYTF
TRBD1	TRBV28	TRBJ1-2	.	TGTGCCAGCAGAGAATCCGATGTGACTCGGGACAGGCCTCGGTATGGCTACACCTTC	CASRESDVTRDRPRYGYTF
TRBD2	TRBV9	TRBJ2-7	.	TGTGCCAGCAGCGGTAGCGGGATCCATACCTACGAGCAGTACTTC	CASSGSGIHTYEQYF
.	TRBV6-5	TRBJ2-1	.	TGTGCCAGCAGTTACGACACAAGCTATTCTAATGAGCAGTTCTTC	CASSYDTSYSNEQFF
.	TRBV6-6	TRBJ1-5	.	TGTGCCAGCACCCACGGGGAGGGCCAACAGCCCCAGCATTTT	CASTHGEGQQPQHF
TRBD1	TRBV28	TRBJ1-1	.	TGTGTCAGCAGCCGGACAGGGACGAACACTGAAGCTTTCTTT	CVSSRTGTNTEAFF
.	TRBV10-3	TRBJ1-2	.	TGTGCCATCAGTGAGACGGTTAACTATGGCTACACCTTC	CAISETVNYGYTF
.	TRBV5-6	TRBJ2-5	.	TGTGCCAGCAGCTTGATCGTAGGGGAAGAGACCCAGTACTTC	CASSLIVGEETQYF
TRBD1	TRBV28	TRBJ1-1	.	TGTGCCATTTTAAGGGGGCTTGACACTGAAGCTTTCTTT	CAILRGLDTEAFF
.	TRBV6-1	TRBJ2-3	.	TGTGCCAGCAGCCGGGATGCCACAGATACGCAGTATTTT	CASSRDATDTQYF
.	TRBV28	TRBJ2-3	.	TGTGCCAGCAGTCCCCCCTCGTTTGGCACAGATACGCAGTATTTT	CASSPPSFGTDTQYF
TRBD1	TRBV28	TRBJ2-3	few	TGTGCCAGCAGAACCCAGGGGGCAGGGACAGATACGCAGTATTTT	CASRTQGAGTDTQYF
TRBD1	TRBV19	TRBJ2-7	.	TGTGCCAGTAGTATTGAGGGACAGGGGTCATCCTACGAGCAGTACTTC	CASSIEGQGSSYEQYF
TRBD2	TRBV6-5	TRBJ2-1	.	TGTGCCACTGTAGCGGGGGGCTCCTACAATGAGCAGTTCTTC	CATVAGGSYNEQFF
.	TRBV19	TRBJ1-5	.	TGTGCCAGTAGTATGGTGGAGGGCTTTATCAATCAGCCCCAGCATTTT	CASSMVEGFINQPQHF
.	TRBV6-5	TRBJ2-7	.	TGTGCCAGCAGGGACTCCCCGGCCGGCGAGCAGTACTTC	CASRDSPAGEQYF
TRBD1	TRBV5-4	TRBJ1-1	once	TGTGCCAGCAGCTCTAGACAGGGGAGCTTGTTCACTGAAGCTTTCTTT	CASSSRQGSLFTEAFF
.	TRBV28	TRBJ2-7	.	TGTGCCAGCAGTTTGATACAGGGACCCTACGAGCAGTACTTC	CASSLIQGPYEQYF
TRBD2	TRBV2	TRBJ2-1	once	TGTGCCAGCAGTAACCAGCGGGACCGGACTGAGCAGTTCTTC	CASSNQRDRTEQFF
TRBD2	TRBV27	TRBJ2-1	few	TGTGCCAGCAGTTTAGCGGGAGGAGGAAACAATGAGCAGTTCTTC	CASSLAGGGNNEQFF